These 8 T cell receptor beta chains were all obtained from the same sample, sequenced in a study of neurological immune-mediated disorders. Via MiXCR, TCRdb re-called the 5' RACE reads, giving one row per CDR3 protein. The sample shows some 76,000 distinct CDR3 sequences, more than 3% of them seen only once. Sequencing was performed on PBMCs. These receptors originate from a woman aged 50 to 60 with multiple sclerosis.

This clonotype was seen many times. The CDR3 sequence is CASSFSPVYEQYF. The DNA for the CDR3 is TGTGCCAGCAGTTTCTCCCCGGTCTACGAGCAGTACTTC. The gene calls are TRBV27 and TRBJ2-7; D uncertain. Trimming pared 3 bases from V and 3 bases from J, leaving 9 bases between. Germline V gives CDR1 MNHEY, CDR2 SMNVEV (reference sequence). The CDR3 loop spans 13 amino acids.

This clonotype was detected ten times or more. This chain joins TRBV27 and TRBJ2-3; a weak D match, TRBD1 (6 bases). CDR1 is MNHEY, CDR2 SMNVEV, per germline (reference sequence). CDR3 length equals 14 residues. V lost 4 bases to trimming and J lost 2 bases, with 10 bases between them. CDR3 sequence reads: CASSSDRHTDTQYF. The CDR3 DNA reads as TGTGCCAGCAGTTCCGACAGGCACACAGATACGCAGTATTTT.

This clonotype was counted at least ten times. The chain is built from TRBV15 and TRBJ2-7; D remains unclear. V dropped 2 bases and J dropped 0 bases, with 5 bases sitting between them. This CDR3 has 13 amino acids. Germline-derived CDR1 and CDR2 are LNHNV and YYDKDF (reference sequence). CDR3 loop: CATSRIFSYEQYF. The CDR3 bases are TGTGCCACCAGCAGAATTTTCTCCTACGAGCAGTACTTC.

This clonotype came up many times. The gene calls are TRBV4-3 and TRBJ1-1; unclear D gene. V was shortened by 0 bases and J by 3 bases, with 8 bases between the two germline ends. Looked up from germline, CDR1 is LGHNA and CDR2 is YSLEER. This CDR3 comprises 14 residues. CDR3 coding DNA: TGCGCCAGCAGCCAAGAAAAGAGAGACACTGAAGCTTTCTTT. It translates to CASSQEKRDTEAFF.

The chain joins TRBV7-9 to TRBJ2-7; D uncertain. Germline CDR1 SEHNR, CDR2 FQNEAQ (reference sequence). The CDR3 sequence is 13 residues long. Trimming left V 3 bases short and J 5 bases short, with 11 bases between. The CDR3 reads CASSFQTGHEQYV. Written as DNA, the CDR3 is TGTGCCAGCAGCTTTCAGACCGGGCACGAGCAGTACGTC.

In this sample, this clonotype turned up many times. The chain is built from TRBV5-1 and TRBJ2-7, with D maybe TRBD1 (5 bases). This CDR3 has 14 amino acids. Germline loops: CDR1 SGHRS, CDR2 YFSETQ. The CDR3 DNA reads TGCGCCAACAGCTTGAACGCAGGGTTTTACGAGCAGTACGTC. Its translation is CANSLNAGFYEQYV.

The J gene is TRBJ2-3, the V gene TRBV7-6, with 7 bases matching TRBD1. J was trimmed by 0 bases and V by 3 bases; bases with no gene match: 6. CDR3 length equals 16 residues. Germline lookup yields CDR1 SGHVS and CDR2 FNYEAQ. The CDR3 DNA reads TGTGCCAGCAGCTTGCTTGGGACAGCCAGCACAGATACGCAGTATTTT. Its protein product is CASSLLGTASTDTQYF.

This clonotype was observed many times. CDR3 DNA: TGTGCCAGCAGACCGGGACAAGGCTCCTACAATGAGCAGTTCTTC. This codes for CASRPGQGSYNEQFF. V gene TRBV12-3 or TRBV12-4 combines with J gene TRBJ2-1; TRBD1 might be the D (6 bases). There are 15 residues in the CDR3. V was clipped by 6 bases and J by 0 bases, with 12 bases between them.